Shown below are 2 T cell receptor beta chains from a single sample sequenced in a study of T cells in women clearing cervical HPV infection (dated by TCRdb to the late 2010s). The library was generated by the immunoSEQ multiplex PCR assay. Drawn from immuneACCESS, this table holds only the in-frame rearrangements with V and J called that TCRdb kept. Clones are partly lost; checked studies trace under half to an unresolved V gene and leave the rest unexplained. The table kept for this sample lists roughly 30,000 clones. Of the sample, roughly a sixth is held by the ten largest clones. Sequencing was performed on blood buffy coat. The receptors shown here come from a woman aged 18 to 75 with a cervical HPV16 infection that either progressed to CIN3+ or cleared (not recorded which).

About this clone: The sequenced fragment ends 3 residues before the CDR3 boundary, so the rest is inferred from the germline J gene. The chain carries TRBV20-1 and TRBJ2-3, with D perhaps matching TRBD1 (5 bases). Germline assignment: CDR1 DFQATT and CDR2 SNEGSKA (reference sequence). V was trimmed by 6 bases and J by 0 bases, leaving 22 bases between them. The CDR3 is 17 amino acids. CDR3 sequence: CSAAPAAGPPSTDTQYF. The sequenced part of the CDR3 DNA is TGCAGTGCGGCCCCGGCGGCAGGGCCTCCTAGCACAGATACG.

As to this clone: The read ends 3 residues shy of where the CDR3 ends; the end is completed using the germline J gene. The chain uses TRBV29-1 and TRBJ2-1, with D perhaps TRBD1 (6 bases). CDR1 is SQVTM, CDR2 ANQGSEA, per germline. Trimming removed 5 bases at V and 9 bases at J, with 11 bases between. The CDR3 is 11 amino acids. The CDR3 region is CSVIRQAEQFF. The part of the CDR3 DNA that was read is TGCAGCGTTATTAGACAGGCTGAG.